The rows below give T cell receptor beta chains drawn from one sample of a study of T cell responses to AZD1222 COVID-19 vaccine. Clones were read by immunoSEQ multiplex PCR, and TCRdb kept only the in-frame ones, dropping some. The sample yields fewer than 120,000 clones, 85% to 95% seen once. The sequences come from peripheral blood, collected on day 0 of AZD1222 vaccination. The receptors originated from an adult in good health. Both conserved end residues are part of each CDR3. A D gene is named only where the DNA matches it firmly. Rows may omit the clone size; those that give it use once, few, many or a size class.

CDR3 length,V gene,J gene,D gene,clone size,CDR3 protein,CDR3 DNA
14,TRBV5-1,TRBJ2-7,TRBD1,.,CASRPGTGAYEQYF,TGCGCCAGCAGACCCGGGACAGGGGCCTACGAGCAGTACTTC
12,TRBV24-1,TRBJ2-7,.,.,CATSDQRYEQYF,TGTGCCACCAGTGATCAGAGGTACGAGCAGTACTTC
19,TRBV28,TRBJ1-5,TRBD1,.,CASSSPTGVRSFSNQPQHF,TGTGCCAGCAGTTCACCGACAGGGGTAAGATCGTTTAGCAATCAGCCCCAGCATTTT
17,TRBV5-1,TRBJ2-6,.,.,CASSLEARTSGANVLTF,TGCGCCAGCAGCTTGGAGGCACGGACCTCTGGGGCCAACGTCCTGACTTTC
14,TRBV11-2,TRBJ2-7,.,once,CASSPRQAAYEQYF,TGTGCCAGCAGCCCTCGACAGGCAGCCTACGAGCAGTACTTC
16,TRBV6-5,TRBJ1-2,TRBD1,.,CASSYSGQGANYGYTF,TGTGCCAGCAGTTACTCGGGACAGGGAGCTAACTATGGCTACACCTTC
15,TRBV7-9,TRBJ1-2,TRBD1,once,CASSSYRGIGYGYTF,TGTGCCAGCAGCTCCTACAGGGGGATCGGCTATGGCTACACCTTC
12,TRBV28,TRBJ1-1,.,once,CASSLLNTEAFF,TGTGCCAGCAGTTTGCTTAACACTGAAGCTTTCTTT
16,TRBV21-1,TRBJ1-5,.,.,CASSKWRGEGNQPQHF,TGTGCCAGCAGCAAGTGGAGGGGGGAGGGCAATCAGCCCCAGCATTTT
13,TRBV5-1,TRBJ1-2,.,few,CASSLEGASGYTF,TGCGCCAGCAGCTTGGAAGGGGCGTCTGGCTACACCTTC
14,TRBV2,TRBJ2-5,.,.,CASRRGQSGETQYF,TGTGCCAGCAGGAGAGGACAGTCGGGGGAGACCCAGTACTTC
16,TRBV27,TRBJ1-1,.,.,CASSLLRAQRGAEAFF,TGTGCCAGCAGTCTCCTCCGGGCACAAAGGGGGGCTGAAGCTTTCTTT
13,TRBV7-9,TRBJ1-2,.,.,CASSFQGDYGYTF,TGTGCCAGCAGCTTCCAGGGTGACTATGGCTACACCTTC
15,TRBV28,TRBJ2-3,TRBD2,.,CASSLSGVSTDTQYF,TGTGCCAGCAGCCTTAGCGGGGTTAGCACAGATACGCAGTATTTT
15,TRBV5-1,TRBJ2-7,TRBD2,.,CASSSQRGASYEQYF,TGCGCCAGCAGCTCCCAGCGGGGCGCCTCCTACGAGCAGTACTTC
13,TRBV30,TRBJ1-6,.,.,CAWSVPPAPPLHF,TGTGCCTGGAGTGTACCGCCCGCCCCACCCCTCCACTTT
14,TRBV5-8,TRBJ1-3,.,.,CASSFFQGGNTIYF,TGTGCCAGCAGCTTTTTCCAGGGAGGAAACACCATATATTTT
11,TRBV25-1,TRBJ1-1,.,once,CASSVGTEAFF,TGTGCCAGCAGTGTGGGCACTGAAGCTTTCTTT
17,TRBV11-3,TRBJ2-1,TRBD2,.,CASSLEGWGLADNEQFF,TGTGCCAGCAGCTTAGAAGGGTGGGGACTAGCGGACAATGAGCAGTTCTTC
14,TRBV10-3,TRBJ1-5,.,.,CAISEKGVGQPQHF,TGTGCCATCAGTGAAAAGGGAGTAGGGCAGCCCCAGCATTTT
17,TRBV5-6,TRBJ1-1,.,.,CASSRDGNPAMNTEAFF,TGTGCCAGCAGCCGAGACGGGAACCCCGCAATGAACACTGAAGCTTTCTTT
13,TRBV27,TRBJ1-2,.,.,CASSLDSNYGYTF,TGTGCCAGCAGTTTAGACAGCAACTATGGCTACACCTTC
12,TRBV6-5,TRBJ1-1,.,.,CARTPGIPEAFF,TGTGCCAGAACCCCTGGGATTCCTGAAGCTTTCTTT
18,TRBV5-8,TRBJ1-2,TRBD1,few,CASSFPTFPDRDRHGYTF,TGTGCCAGCAGCTTCCCCACATTTCCGGACAGGGACAGGCATGGCTACACCTTC
14,TRBV7-9,TRBJ1-2,.,.,CASSAAIANYGYTF,TGTGCCAGCAGCGCCGCGATAGCTAACTATGGCTACACCTTC
12,TRBV29-1,TRBJ2-7,.,.,CSVKAGFYEQYF,TGCAGCGTTAAAGCGGGTTTCTACGAGCAGTACTTC
15,TRBV5-1,TRBJ1-5,.,.,CASSLGTFSNQPQHF,TGCGCCAGCAGCTTGGGGACCTTTAGCAATCAGCCCCAGCATTTT
12,TRBV6-5,TRBJ2-7,TRBD1,.,CASRTGAYEQYF,TGTGCCAGTAGGACAGGGGCCTACGAGCAGTACTTC
11,TRBV20-1,TRBJ1-2,.,.,CSGTANYGYTF,TGCAGTGGGACGGCTAACTATGGCTACACCTTC
14,TRBV27,TRBJ2-2,TRBD2,once,CASTGGGYTGELFF,TGTGCCAGCACTGGCGGGGGGTACACCGGGGAGCTGTTTTTT
12,TRBV4-1,TRBJ2-1,.,.,CASSQAVGEQFF,TGCGCCAGCAGCCAGGCGGTGGGTGAGCAGTTCTTC
12,TRBV5-1,TRBJ2-1,.,.,CASSLEGNEQFF,TGCGCCAGCAGCTTGGAGGGGAATGAGCAGTTCTTC
15,TRBV30,TRBJ1-5,TRBD1,.,CAWSANRGVFQPQHF,TGTGCCTGGAGTGCTAACAGGGGGGTTTTTCAGCCCCAGCATTTT
13,TRBV10-1,TRBJ2-7,.,.,CASTPEVSYEQYF,TGCGCCAGCACCCCTGAGGTCTCCTACGAGCAGTACTTC